This T cell receptor beta chain was profiled in a study of neurological immune-mediated disorders. Between the trimmed V and J ends, which lost 10 bases and 0 bases, there was a span of 15 bases. Germline CDR1 SGHAT, CDR2 FQDESV (reference sequence). There are 15 residues in the CDR3. The study built unsorted libraries from 2 million PBMCs kept at -80 C. This clonotype showed up many times. Its specificity is unknown. The cDNA was generated through 5'RACE incorporating 10-nucleotide random UMIs. TCRdb recomputed calls from the 5' RACE reads with MiXCR, one row per CDR3 protein. This repertoire shows more than 50,000 distinct CDR3 sequences, 9.5% to 12% found once; its top ten account for approximately 1.8%. Points from the study as a whole: HTLV-1-associated myelopathy showed the most TCR clonal expansion; multiple sclerosis the least, below healthy controls. There were no CDR3 amino acid sequences shared by expanded clones across subjects, a result suggesting private repertoires in all groups.

V is TRBV11-1 and J is TRBJ2-2; D possibly matches TRBD1 or TRBD2 (5 bases each). Sample: PBMCs. This clonotype originated in a man in his sixties in good health. The CDR3 DNA reads TGTGCCATCAACACCGGGACGGCGAACACCGGGGAGCTGTTTTTT. As protein: CAINTGTANTGELFF.